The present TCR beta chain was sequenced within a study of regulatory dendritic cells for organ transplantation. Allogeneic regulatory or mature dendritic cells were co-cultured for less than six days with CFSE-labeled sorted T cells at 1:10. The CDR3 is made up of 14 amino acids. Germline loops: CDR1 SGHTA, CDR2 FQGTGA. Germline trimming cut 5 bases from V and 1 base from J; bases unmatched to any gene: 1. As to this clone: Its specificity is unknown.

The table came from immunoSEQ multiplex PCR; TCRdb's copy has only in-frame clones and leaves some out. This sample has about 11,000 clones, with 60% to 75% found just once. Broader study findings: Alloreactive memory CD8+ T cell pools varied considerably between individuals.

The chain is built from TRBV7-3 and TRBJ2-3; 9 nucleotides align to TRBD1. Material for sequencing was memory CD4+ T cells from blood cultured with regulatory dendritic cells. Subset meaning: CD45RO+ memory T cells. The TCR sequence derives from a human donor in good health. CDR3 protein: CASSRQGGTDTQYF. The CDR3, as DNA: TGTGCCAGCAGCCGACAGGGGGGCACAGATACGCAGTATTTT.